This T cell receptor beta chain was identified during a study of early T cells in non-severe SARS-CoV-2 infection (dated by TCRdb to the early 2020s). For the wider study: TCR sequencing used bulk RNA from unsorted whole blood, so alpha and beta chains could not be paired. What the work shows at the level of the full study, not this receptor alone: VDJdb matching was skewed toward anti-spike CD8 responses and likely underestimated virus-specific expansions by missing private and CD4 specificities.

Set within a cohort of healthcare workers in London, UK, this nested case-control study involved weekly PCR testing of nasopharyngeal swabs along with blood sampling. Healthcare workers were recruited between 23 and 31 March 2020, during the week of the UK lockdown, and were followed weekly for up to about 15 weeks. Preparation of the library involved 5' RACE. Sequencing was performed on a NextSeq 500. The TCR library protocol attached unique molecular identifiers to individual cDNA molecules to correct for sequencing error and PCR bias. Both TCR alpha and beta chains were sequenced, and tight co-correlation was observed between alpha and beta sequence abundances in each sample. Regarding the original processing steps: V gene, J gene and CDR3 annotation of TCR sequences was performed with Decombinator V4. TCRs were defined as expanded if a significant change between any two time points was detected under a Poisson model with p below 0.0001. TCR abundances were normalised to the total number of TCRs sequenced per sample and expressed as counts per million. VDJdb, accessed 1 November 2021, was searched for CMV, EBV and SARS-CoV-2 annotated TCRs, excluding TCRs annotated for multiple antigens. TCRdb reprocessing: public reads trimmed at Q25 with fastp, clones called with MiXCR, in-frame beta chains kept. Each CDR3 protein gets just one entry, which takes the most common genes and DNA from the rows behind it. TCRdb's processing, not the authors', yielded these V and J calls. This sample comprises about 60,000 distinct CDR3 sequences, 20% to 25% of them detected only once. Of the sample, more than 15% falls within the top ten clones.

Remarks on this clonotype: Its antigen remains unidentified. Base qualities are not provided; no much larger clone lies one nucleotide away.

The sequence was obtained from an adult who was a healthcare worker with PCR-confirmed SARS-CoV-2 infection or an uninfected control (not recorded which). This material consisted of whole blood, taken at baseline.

The DNA sequence follows: TGTGCCATCAGTGAGTCTCGGCGGGGGGGCCGGGATGAGCAGTTCTTC. Its protein product is CAISESRRGGRDEQFF. Recombination joined TRBV10-3 with TRBJ2-1; 9 of the junction bases match TRBD2. Including the terminal cysteine and phenylalanine, the CDR3 comprises 16 residues. The retained sequence is limited to the CDR3, 48 bases, with the frame set at the first base. V and J are trimmed by 0 bases and 8 bases, and the gene matches miss 8 bases of the junction. CDR1 and CDR2, per the germline V gene, are ENHRY and SYGVKD.